What follows are 19 T cell receptor beta chains derived from one specimen sequenced in a study of regulatory T cells in long-lasting Graves disease. Sample time point: newly diagnosed GD, antithyroid drugs for less than 3 months. The TCR library was made from RNA extracted from PBMCs. The TCR beta library used iRepertoire HTBI primers with Arm-PCR amplification of CDR3. MiXCR was run by TCRdb on the multiplex PCR reads, yielding one entry per CDR3 protein. Counted here are 450,000 to 600,000 distinct CDR3 sequences, about 13% occurring once; the ten biggest clones make up roughly a tenth. This sample was shared with a second study, whose subject was T cells in Graves' hyperthyroidism and ophthalmopathy.

Sequenced material: peripheral blood mononuclear cells (PBMCs), taken at new diagnosis, from a patient treated with antithyroid drugs. These receptors all come from a man in his thirties or forties with Graves disease.

This clonotype was picked up many times. The chain is built from TRBV15 and TRBJ2-1, with 7 bases lining up with TRBD2. CDR1 LNHNV and CDR2 YYDKDF come from the germline V gene (reference sequence). V lost 5 bases to trimming and J lost 9 bases; unmatched junction nucleotides: 13. The CDR3 spans 15 residues. This CDR3 is CATSLRLAGNGEQFF. CDR3 nucleotide sequence: TGTGCCACCAGCCTCAGACTAGCAGGTAACGGTGAGCAGTTCTTC.

The V call is TRBV18, the J call TRBJ1-1; maybe TRBD1 (5 bases). Germline CDR1 KGHSH, CDR2 LQKENI. V was clipped by 4 bases and J by 1 base, with 16 bases between them. The CDR3 spans 16 residues. The CDR3 reads CASSLIGGTENTEAFF. The CDR3 DNA is TGTGCCAGCTCACTCATTGGGGGGACTGAGAACACTGAAGCTTTCTTT.

This clonotype was observed a few times. J is TRBJ2-3 and V is TRBV19; no firm D call. The CDR3 is made up of 14 amino acids. The V end was cut by 6 bases, the J end by 1 base, with 11 bases between. Germline values: CDR1 LNHDA, CDR2 SQIVND (reference sequence). CDR3 region: CASRRLPRTDTQYF. In DNA form, the CDR3 reads TGTGCCAGTAGGCGGTTACCTCGCACAGATACGCAGTATTTT.

There are many counts of this clonotype. The chain recombines TRBV12-3 or TRBV12-4 with TRBJ2-6, with D perhaps TRBD1 (5 bases). CDR3 length equals 14 residues. The V end was cut by 7 bases, the J end by 0 bases, with 7 bases between. The CDR3 nucleotides read TGTGCCAGCACGACAGTCTCTGGGGCCAACGTCCTGACTTTC. Translation: CASTTVSGANVLTF.

This clonotype occurred many times. This chain joins TRBV27 and TRBJ2-1; 10 bases agree with TRBD2. This CDR3 comprises 14 residues. The V and J ends lost 8 bases and 8 bases, in that order; junction bases with no gene match: 9. Germline V lookup: CDR1 MNHEY, CDR2 SMNVEV (reference sequence). The chain's CDR3 is CASGLTSGWDEQFF. The CDR3, as DNA: TGTGCCAGCGGCCTGACTAGCGGGTGGGATGAGCAGTTCTTC.

As concerns this clonotype: A much larger clone is a single base away; this may be a read error. The gene calls are TRBV15 and TRBJ1-1; D is ambiguous. The CDR3 is 15 amino acids. Per the germline V gene, CDR1 is LNHNV and CDR2 is YYDKDF (reference sequence). The V and J ends lost 3 bases and 3 bases respectively, with 14 bases between them. This CDR3 reads CATSSSHDWDTEAFF. CDR3 nucleotides: TGTGCCACCAGCAGTAGCCACGATTGGGACACTGAAGCTTTCTTT.

For this clonotype: One base separates it from a far larger clone, so it is likely a read error. The chain joins TRBV12-3 or TRBV12-4 to TRBJ2-5; 7 nucleotides match TRBD2. The CDR3 spans 14 residues. The CDR3 bases are TGTGCCAGCAGTTACACTAGCGCACAAGAGGCCCAGTACTTC. Translating it yields CASSYTSAQEAQYF.

This clonotype was seen many times. The gene calls are TRBV18 and TRBJ2-3; possible D gene TRBD2, 5 bases. Germline CDR1 KGHSH, CDR2 LQKENI. Trimming pared 6 bases from V and 6 bases from J, leaving 19 bases between. The CDR3 has 15 residues. CDR3 sequence: CASSLDLDSRDTQYF. The CDR3 coding sequence is TGTGCCAGCTCCCTGGACCTGGACTCCAGGGATACGCAGTATTTT.

The chain combines TRBV25-1 with TRBJ2-7, with a weak D call TRBD2 (6 bases). The CDR3 has 12 residues. Germline CDR1 reads MGHDK; CDR2 reads SYGVNS. Between the trimmed V and J ends, which lost 11 bases and 1 base, there was a span of 12 bases. CDR3 bases: TGTGCCGCAGGGAGGACGTCCTACGAGCAGTACTTC. Translated, it gives CAAGRTSYEQYF.

In this sample, this clonotype turned up many times. V usage is TRBV29-1 and J usage is TRBJ2-7, with D hard to call. The ends were cut back, 7 bases at V and 3 bases at J, with 19 bases in the middle. Germline CDR1 SQVTM, CDR2 ANQGSEA. The CDR3 runs 14 residues. The CDR3 sequence: CSASTDRVYYEQYF. CDR3 sequence (DNA): TGCAGCGCCTCTACGGACCGGGTTTACTACGAGCAGTACTTC.

The chain couples TRBV5-6 to TRBJ2-5; D may correspond to TRBD1 or TRBD2 (5 bases each). V was shortened by 3 bases and J by 5 bases, with 17 bases between the two germline ends. The CDR3 is made up of 15 amino acids. From germline, CDR1 is SGHDT and CDR2 YYEEEE. CDR3 residues: CASSSGARERETQYF. CDR3 nucleotides: TGTGCCAGCAGCTCTGGGGCCAGGGAGAGGGAGACCCAGTACTTC.

This clonotype has at least ten counts. J is TRBJ2-3 and V is TRBV7-9; 11 bases align to TRBD2. The CDR3 is made up of 16 amino acids. The V and J ends lost 5 bases and 4 bases, in that order; junction bases with no gene match: 8. Germline V gives CDR1 SEHNR, CDR2 FQNEAQ (reference sequence). The CDR3 protein is CASSRPTSGSSDTQYF. The CDR3, as DNA: TGTGCCAGCAGCCGACCAACTAGCGGGAGTTCAGATACGCAGTATTTT.

The chain combines TRBV10-1 with TRBJ1-2; D ambiguous. The germline V gene encodes CDR1 WNHNN and CDR2 SYGVQD (reference sequence). The CDR3 spans 14 residues. V was pared by 0 bases and J by 5 bases, with 10 bases between. This chain's CDR3 is CASSESGIQYGYTF. In nucleotides, the CDR3 is TGCGCCAGCAGTGAGTCCGGGATCCAGTATGGCTACACCTTC.

The CDR3 DNA reads as TGTGCCAGCAGCGTAGGAGGGGCCTACACAGATACGCAGTATTTT. Residues: CASSVGGAYTDTQYF. This rearrangement joins TRBV9 to TRBJ2-3, with D possibly being TRBD1 or TRBD2 (5 bases each). CDR1 is SGDLS and CDR2 is YYNGEE in the germline V gene. Trimming shortened V by 0 bases and J by 2 bases, and 10 bases separated the two germline ends. The CDR3 consists of 15 residues.

This clonotype was found a few times. The rearrangement uses TRBV29-1 and TRBJ2-7; tentatively, D is TRBD2 (5 bases). Germline V gene lookup returns CDR1 SQVTM and CDR2 ANQGSEA. The length of the CDR3 is 11 residues. V lost 6 bases and J lost 6, with 12 bases in between. CDR3 DNA: TGCAGCGTGCGGGTCTTTGGCGAGCAGTACTTC. Its translation is CSVRVFGEQYF.

This clonotype appeared many times. The chain recombines TRBV5-1 with TRBJ2-3, with 7 bases aligning to TRBD2. In germline, CDR1 is SGHRS, CDR2 YFSETQ. The CDR3 is 14 amino acids. Unmatched junction bases numbered 5, after V lost 3 bases and J lost 4 bases. CDR3 DNA: TGCGCCAGCAGCTCACTAGCGACCGCAGATACGCAGTATTTT. Translating it yields CASSSLATADTQYF.

This clonotype showed up many times. The chain employs TRBV27 and TRBJ2-1, with a weak D call TRBD2 (5 bases). CDR1 and CDR2 from the germline V gene are MNHEY and SMNVEV (reference sequence). The V end was cut by 8 bases, the J end by 3 bases, with 20 bases between. The CDR3 consists of 16 residues. Here the CDR3 DNA reads TGTGCCAGCCCGCCACAACGGAAGCGGTACTACAATGAGCAGTTCTTC. This sequence encodes CASPPQRKRYYNEQFF.

In its sample, this clonotype was seen a few times. A much larger clone lies a single base off, so this may be a read error. The chain couples TRBV20-1 to TRBJ2-1, with D possibly matching TRBD2 (6 bases). The V end was cut by 3 bases, the J end by 9 bases, with 18 bases between. Per germline, CDR1 DFQATT and CDR2 SNEGSKA (reference sequence). The CDR3 is 14 residues long. CDR3 residues: CSASCVLMGGEQFF. Written as DNA, the CDR3 is TGCAGTGCTAGTTGTGTCCTAATGGGAGGTGAGCAGTTCTTC.

This clonotype was seen at least ten times. The rearrangement joins TRBV3-1 to TRBJ2-2; 9 bases align to TRBD1. Germline lookup yields CDR1 LGHDT and CDR2 YNNKEL (reference sequence). The CDR3 runs to 15 residues. Trimming at V came to 3 bases and at J to 1 base, leaving 0 bases not matched to a gene. The CDR3 spells CASSQGQGNTGELFF. CDR3 nucleotide sequence: TGTGCCAGCAGCCAGGGACAGGGGAACACCGGGGAGCTGTTTTTT.